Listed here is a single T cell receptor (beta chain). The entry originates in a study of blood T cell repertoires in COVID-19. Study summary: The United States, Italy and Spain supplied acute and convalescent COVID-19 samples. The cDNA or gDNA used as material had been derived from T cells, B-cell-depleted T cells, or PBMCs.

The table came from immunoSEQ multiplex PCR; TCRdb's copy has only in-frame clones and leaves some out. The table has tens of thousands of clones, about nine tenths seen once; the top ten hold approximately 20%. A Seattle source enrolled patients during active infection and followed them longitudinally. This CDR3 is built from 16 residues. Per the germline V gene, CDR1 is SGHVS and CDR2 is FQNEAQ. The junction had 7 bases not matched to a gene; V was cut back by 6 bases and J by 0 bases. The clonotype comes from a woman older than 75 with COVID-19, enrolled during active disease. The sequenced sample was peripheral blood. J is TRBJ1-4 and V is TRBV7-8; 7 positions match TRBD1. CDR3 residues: CASRSTQGTTNEKLFF. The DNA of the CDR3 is TGTGCCAGCAGATCTACACAGGGGACAACTAATGAAAAACTGTTTTTT.